The source of this T cell receptor beta chain is a study of cytotoxic CD8 clonotypes in ibrutinib-treated CLL. Whole-study context: Following a median around twelve months of treatment, with a range of 6 to 36, response samples were taken.

CDR3 length: 16 amino acids. The trim removed 4 bases at V and 6 bases at J, leaving 7 bases unmatched. The germline CDR1 and CDR2 sequences are SGHTA and FQGNSA. Sequenced by immunoSEQ multiplex PCR; TCRdb stores in-frame clones only, minus some. The table lists over 150,000 clones, about four fifths of them singletons. The sample was PBMCs, taken after 12 months of ibrutinib treatment. This chain uses TRBV7-2 with TRBJ2-5, with 14 bases that match TRBD2. The receptor was isolated from a human donor with chronic lymphocytic leukemia. CDR3 loop: CASSSLGTSGSQTQYF. The DNA for the CDR3 is TGTGCCAGCAGCTCCCTTGGGACTAGCGGGAGTCAGACCCAGTACTTC.